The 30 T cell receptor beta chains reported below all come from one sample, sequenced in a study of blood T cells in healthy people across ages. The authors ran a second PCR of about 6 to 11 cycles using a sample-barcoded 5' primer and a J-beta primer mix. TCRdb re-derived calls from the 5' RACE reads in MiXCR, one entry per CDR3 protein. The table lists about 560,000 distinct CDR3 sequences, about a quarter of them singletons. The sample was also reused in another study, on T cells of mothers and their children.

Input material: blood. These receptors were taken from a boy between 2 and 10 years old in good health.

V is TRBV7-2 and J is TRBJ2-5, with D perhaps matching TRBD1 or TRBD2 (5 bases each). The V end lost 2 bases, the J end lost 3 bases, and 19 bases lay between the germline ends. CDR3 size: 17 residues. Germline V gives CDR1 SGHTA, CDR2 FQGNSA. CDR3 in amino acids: CASSLSGLGTREETQYF. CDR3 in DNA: TGTGCCAGCAGCTTAAGTGGTCTGGGGACGCGAGAAGAGACCCAGTACTTC.

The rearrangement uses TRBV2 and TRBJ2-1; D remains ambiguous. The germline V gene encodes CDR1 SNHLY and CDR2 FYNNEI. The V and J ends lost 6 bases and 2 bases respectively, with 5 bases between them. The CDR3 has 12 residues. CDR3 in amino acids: CASREPYNEQFF. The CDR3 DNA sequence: TGTGCCAGCAGGGAACCCTACAATGAGCAGTTCTTC.

CDR3 protein: CASSRIYEQFF. In DNA form, the CDR3 reads TGTGCCAGCAGCCGGATCTATGAGCAGTTCTTC. The chain has TRBV6-2 or TRBV6-3 and TRBJ2-5; D is unresolved. Judging by the DNA end, TRBJ2-1 fits better; the J call may be wrong. Per germline, CDR1 MNHEY and CDR2 SVGEGT. The CDR3 consists of 11 residues.

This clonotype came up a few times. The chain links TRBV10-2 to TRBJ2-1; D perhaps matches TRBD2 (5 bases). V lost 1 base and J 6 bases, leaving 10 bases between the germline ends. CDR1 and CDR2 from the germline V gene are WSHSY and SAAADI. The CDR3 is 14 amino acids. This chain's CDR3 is CASSELPGSNEQFF. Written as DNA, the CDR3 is TGCGCCAGCAGTGAGTTGCCGGGGAGCAATGAGCAGTTCTTC.

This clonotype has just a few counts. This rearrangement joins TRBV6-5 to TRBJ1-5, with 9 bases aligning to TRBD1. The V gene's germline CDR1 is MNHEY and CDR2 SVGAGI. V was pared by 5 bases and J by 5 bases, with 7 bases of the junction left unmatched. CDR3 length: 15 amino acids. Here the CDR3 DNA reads TGTGCCAGCAGTCGGGGGACAGGGAATGATCAGCCCCAGCATTTT. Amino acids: CASSRGTGNDQPQHF.

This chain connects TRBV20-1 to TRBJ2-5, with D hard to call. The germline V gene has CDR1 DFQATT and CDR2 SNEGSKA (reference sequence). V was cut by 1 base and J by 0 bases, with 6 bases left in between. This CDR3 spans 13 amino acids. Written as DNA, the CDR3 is TGCAGTGCTAGAGTTCGGTACCAAGAGACCCAGTACTTC. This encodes CSARVRYQETQYF.

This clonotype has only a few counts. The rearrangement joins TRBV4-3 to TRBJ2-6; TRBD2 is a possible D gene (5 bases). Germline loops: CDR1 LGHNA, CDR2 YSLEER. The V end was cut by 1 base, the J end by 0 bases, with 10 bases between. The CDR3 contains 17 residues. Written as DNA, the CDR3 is TGCGCCAGCAGCCAAGGTTGGACTGGCTCTGGGGCCAACGTCCTGACTTTC. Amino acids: CASSQGWTGSGANVLTF.

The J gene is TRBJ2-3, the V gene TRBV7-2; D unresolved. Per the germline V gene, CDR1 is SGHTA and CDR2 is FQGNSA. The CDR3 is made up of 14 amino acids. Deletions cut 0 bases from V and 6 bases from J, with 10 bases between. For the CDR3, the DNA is TGTGCCAGCAGCTTAGCCCCCGGGTCGGATACGCAGTATTTT. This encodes CASSLAPGSDTQYF.

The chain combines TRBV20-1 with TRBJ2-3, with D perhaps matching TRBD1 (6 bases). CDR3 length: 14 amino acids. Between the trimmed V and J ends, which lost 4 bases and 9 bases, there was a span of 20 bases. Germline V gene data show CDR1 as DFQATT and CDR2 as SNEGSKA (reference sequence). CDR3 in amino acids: CSAKGGPGLQTQYF. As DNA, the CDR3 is TGCAGTGCTAAAGGGGGTCCTGGACTCCAAACGCAGTATTTT.

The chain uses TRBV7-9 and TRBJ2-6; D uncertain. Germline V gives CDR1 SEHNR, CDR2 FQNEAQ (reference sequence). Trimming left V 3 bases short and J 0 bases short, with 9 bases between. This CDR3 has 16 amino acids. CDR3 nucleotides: TGTGCCAGCAGCTTTACCGCGAGCTCTGGGGCCAACGTCCTGACTTTC. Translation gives CASSFTASSGANVLTF.

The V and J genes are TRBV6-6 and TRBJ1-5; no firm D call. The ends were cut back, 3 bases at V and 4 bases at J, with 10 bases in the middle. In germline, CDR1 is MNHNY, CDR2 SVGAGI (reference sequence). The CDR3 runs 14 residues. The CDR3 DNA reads TGTGCCAGCAGTTATGGGCAAATTAATCAGCCCCAGCATTTT. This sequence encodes CASSYGQINQPQHF.

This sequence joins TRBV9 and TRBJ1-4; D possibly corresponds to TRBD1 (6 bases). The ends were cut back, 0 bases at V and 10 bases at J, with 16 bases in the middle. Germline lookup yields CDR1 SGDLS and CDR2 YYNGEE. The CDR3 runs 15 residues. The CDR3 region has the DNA TGTGCCAGCAGCGTAGAGGGGGGACCGCAGGGAAAACTGTTTTTT. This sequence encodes CASSVEGGPQGKLFF. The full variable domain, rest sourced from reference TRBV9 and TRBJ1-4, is DSGVTQTPKHLITATGQRVTLRCSPRSGDLSVYWYQQSLDQGLQFLIQYYNGEERAKGNILERFSAQQFPDLHSELNLSSLELGDSALYFCASSVEGGPQGKLFFGSGTQLSVL.

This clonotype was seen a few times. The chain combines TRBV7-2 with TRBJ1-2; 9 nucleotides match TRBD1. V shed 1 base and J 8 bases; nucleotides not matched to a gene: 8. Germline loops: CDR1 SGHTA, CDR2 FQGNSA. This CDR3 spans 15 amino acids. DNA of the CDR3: TGTGCCAGCAGCTTAGGGGGACAGGGTATTTTGGGCTACACCTTC. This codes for CASSLGGQGILGYTF. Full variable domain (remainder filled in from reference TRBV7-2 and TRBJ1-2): GAGVSQSPSNKVTEKGKDVELRCDPISGHTALYWYRQSLGQGLEFLIYFQGNSAPDKSGLPSDRFSAERTGGSVSTLTIQRTQQEDSAVYLCASSLGGQGILGYTFGSGTRLTVV.

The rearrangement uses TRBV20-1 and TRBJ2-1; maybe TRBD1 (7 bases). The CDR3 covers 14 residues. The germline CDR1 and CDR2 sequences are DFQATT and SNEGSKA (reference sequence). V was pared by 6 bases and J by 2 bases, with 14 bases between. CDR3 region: CSAQSRGAYNEQFF. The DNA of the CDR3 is TGCAGTGCCCAGAGCAGGGGGGCCTACAATGAGCAGTTCTTC.

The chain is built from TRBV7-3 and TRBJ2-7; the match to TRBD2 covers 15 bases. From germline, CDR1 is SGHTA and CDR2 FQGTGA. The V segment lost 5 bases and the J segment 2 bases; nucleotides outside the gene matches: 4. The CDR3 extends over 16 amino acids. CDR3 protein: CASSPGTSGRTYEQYF. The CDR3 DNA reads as TGTGCCAGCAGCCCTGGGACTAGCGGGAGGACCTACGAGCAGTACTTC.

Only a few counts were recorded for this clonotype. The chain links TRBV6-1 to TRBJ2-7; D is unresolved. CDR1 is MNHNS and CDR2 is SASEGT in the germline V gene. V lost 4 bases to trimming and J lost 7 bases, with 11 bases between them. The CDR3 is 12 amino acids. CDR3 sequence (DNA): TGTGCCAGCAGTGCAGGCCTTTGGGAGCAGTACTTC. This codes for CASSAGLWEQYF.

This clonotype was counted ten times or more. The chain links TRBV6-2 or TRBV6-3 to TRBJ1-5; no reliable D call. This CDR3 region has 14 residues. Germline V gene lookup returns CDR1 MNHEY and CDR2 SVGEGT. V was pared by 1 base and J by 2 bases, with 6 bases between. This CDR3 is CASSYYRGNQPQHF. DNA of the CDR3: TGTGCCAGCAGTTACTACCGGGGCAATCAGCCCCAGCATTTT.

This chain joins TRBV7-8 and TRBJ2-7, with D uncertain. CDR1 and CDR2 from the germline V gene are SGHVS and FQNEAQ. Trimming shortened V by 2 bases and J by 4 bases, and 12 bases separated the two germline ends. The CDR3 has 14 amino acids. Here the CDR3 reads CASSLTVRWYEQYF. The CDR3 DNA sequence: TGTGCCAGCAGCTTAACAGTCCGCTGGTACGAGCAGTACTTC.

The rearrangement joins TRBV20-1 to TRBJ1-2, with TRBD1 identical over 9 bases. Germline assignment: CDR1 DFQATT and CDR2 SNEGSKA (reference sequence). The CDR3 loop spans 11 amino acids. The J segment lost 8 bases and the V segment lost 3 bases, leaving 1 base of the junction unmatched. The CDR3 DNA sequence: TGCAGTGCTAGGACAGGGGGAGGCTACACCTTC. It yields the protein CSARTGGGYTF.

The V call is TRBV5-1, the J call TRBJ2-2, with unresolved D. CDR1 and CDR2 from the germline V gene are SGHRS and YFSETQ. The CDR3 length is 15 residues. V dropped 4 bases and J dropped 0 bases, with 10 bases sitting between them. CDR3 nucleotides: TGCGCCAGCAGCACATGGACGACGAACACCGGGGAGCTGTTTTTT. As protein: CASSTWTTNTGELFF.

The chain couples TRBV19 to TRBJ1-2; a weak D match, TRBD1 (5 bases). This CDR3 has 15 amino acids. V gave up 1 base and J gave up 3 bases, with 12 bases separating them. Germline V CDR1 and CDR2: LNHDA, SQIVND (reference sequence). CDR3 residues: CASSIGQGLDYGYTF. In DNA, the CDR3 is TGTGCCAGTAGTATAGGGCAGGGATTGGACTATGGCTACACCTTC.

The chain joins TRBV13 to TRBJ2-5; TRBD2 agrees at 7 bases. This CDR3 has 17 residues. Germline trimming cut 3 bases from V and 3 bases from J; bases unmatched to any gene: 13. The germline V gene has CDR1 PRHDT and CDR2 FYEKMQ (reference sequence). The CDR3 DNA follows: TGTGCCAGCAGCTTGCGGGGTAGCCCGGCGGGAGAAGAGACCCAGTACTTC. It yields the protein CASSLRGSPAGEETQYF. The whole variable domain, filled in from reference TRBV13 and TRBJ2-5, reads AAGVIQSPRHLIKEKRETATLKCYPIPRHDTVYWYQQGPGQDPQFLISFYEKMQSDKGSIPDRFSAQQFSDYHSELNMSSLELGDSALYFCASSLRGSPAGEETQYFGPGTRLLVL.

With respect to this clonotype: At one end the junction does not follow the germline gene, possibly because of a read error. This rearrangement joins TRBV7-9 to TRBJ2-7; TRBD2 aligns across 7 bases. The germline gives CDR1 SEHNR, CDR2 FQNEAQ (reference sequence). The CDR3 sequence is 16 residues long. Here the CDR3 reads CASSLARDYGSYEQYF. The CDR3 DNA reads TGTGCCAGCAGCCTAGCGAGGGACTACGGGTCCTACGAGCAGTACTTC.

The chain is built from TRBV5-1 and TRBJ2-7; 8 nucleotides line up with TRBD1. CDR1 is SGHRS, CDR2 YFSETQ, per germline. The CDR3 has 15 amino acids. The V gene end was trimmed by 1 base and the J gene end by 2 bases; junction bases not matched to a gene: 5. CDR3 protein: CASSLRTGFAYEQYF. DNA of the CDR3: TGCGCCAGCAGCTTGAGGACAGGGTTTGCCTACGAGCAGTACTTC.

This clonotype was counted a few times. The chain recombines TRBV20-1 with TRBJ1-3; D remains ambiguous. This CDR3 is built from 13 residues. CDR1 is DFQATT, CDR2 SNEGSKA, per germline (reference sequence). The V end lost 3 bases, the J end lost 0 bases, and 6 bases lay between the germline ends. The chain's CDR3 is CSARGSSGNTIYF. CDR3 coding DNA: TGCAGTGCTAGGGGGAGCTCTGGAAACACCATATATTTT.

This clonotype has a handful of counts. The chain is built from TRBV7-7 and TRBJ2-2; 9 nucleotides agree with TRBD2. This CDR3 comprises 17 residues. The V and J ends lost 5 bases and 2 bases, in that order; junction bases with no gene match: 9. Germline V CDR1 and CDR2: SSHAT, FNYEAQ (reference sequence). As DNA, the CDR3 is TGTGCCAGCAGCCCCCGCCTAGCGGGGTTCAACACCGGGGAGCTGTTTTTT. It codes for CASSPRLAGFNTGELFF.

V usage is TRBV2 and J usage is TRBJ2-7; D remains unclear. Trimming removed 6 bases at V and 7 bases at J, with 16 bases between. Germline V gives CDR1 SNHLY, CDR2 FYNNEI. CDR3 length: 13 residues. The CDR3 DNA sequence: TGTGCCAGCAGGCAAAGGCTTCTCAGTGAGCAGTACTTC. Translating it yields CASRQRLLSEQYF.

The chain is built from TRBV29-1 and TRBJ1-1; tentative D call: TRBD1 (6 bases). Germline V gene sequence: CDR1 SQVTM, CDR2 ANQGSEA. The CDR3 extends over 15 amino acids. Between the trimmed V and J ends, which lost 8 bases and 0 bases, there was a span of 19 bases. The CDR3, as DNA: TGCAGCTCCGCCTTTCTGACAGGTGTGAACACTGAAGCTTTCTTT. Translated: CSSAFLTGVNTEAFF.

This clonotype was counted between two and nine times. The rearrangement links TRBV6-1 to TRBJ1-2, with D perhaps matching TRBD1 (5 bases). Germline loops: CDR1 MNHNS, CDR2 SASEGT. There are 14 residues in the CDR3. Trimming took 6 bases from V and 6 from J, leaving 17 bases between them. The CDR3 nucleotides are TGTGCCAGCAGCCTCAGGGATCTAGATGATGGCTACACCTTC. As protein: CASSLRDLDDGYTF.

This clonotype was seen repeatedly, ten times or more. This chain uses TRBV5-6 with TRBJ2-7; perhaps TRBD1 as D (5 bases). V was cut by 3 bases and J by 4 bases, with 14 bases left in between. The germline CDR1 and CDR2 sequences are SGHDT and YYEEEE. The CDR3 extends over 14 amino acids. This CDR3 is CASSSPRAVYEQYF. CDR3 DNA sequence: TGTGCCAGCAGCTCCCCCAGGGCCGTTTACGAGCAGTACTTC.